This entry lists 26 T cell receptor beta chains sequenced from one sample in a study of blood T cell repertoires in COVID-19. The repertoire was sequenced with immunoSEQ multiplex PCR; TCRdb's copy has only in-frame clones and lacks some. Here the sample spans under 50,000 clones, about nine tenths being singletons. Sample: peripheral blood. The source is a man in his 70s with active COVID-19.

This chain connects TRBV19 to TRBJ1-1, with D maybe TRBD1 (6 bases). Between the trimmed V and J ends, which lost 5 bases and 1 base, there was a span of 17 bases. Germline V gene sequence: CDR1 LNHDA, CDR2 SQIVND (reference sequence). The CDR3 covers 16 residues. The CDR3, as DNA: TGTGCCAGTAGTCCGAACAGGGTTTCCGCGAACACTGAAGCTTTCTTT. Amino acids: CASSPNRVSANTEAFF.

The chain has TRBV5-1 and TRBJ2-2; perhaps TRBD2 as D (5 bases). V was shortened by 4 bases and J by 1 base, with 8 bases between the two germline ends. Germline V gene data show CDR1 as SGHRS and CDR2 as YFSETQ. CDR3 size: 14 residues. CDR3 loop: CASSTSGNTGELFF. DNA of the CDR3: TGCGCCAGCAGCACCAGCGGGAACACCGGGGAGCTGTTTTTT.

This chain links TRBV5-1 with TRBJ2-3, with 10 bases aligning to TRBD2. V was clipped by 3 bases and J by 3 bases; unmatched bases: 16. This CDR3 region has 19 residues. CDR1 SGHRS and CDR2 YFSETQ come from the germline V gene. CDR3 sequence reads: CASSSGEILAGVRTDTQYF. CDR3 sequence (DNA): TGCGCCAGCAGCTCAGGGGAGATTCTAGCGGGGGTAAGGACAGATACGCAGTATTTT.

CDR3 coding DNA: TGCAGCGTACCGGACAGGGTCTCTGAAGCTTTCTTT. It encodes CSVPDRVSEAFF. V and J are TRBV29-1 and TRBJ1-1; TRBD1 matches 8 bases. The CDR3 consists of 12 residues. Trimming removed 6 bases from V and 6 bases from J; junction bases left unmatched: 6. The germline gives CDR1 SQVTM, CDR2 ANQGSEA.

The genes are TRBV7-2 and TRBJ2-3, with 12 bases lining up with TRBD2. Trimming took 7 bases from V and 0 from J; bases not matched to a gene: 5. Germline V CDR1 and CDR2: SGHTA, FQGNSA. The CDR3 has 16 residues. The CDR3 DNA sequence: TGTGCCAGCAAGGGACTAGCGGGTCCTAGCACAGATACGCAGTATTTT. Translation: CASKGLAGPSTDTQYF.

The V and J genes are TRBV7-7 and TRBJ2-5; TRBD2 aligns across 10 bases. The junction had 6 bases not matched to a gene; V was cut back by 4 bases and J by 1 base. Looked up from germline, CDR1 is SSHAT and CDR2 is FNYEAQ (reference sequence). CDR3 length: 16 amino acids. In DNA, the CDR3 is TGTGCCAGCAGCTCGCGACTAGCGGGCCCCCAAGAGACCCAGTACTTC. It yields the protein CASSSRLAGPQETQYF. Full variable domain (outside the CDR3, taken from reference TRBV7-7 and TRBJ2-5): GAGVSQSPRYKVTKRGQDVTLRCDPISSHATLYWYQQALGQGPEFLTYFNYEAQPDKSGLPSDRFSAERPEGSISTLTIQRTEQRDSAMYRCASSSRLAGPQETQYFGPGTRLLVL.

The V and J genes are TRBV7-2 and TRBJ2-5; D is possibly TRBD2 (5 bases). Per germline, CDR1 SGHTA and CDR2 FQGNSA. The CDR3 extends over 16 amino acids. V lost 1 base and J 5 bases, leaving 17 bases between the germline ends. The CDR3 sequence is CASSLGRTGFRETQYF. For the CDR3, the DNA is TGTGCCAGCAGCTTAGGTCGAACGGGGTTCCGGGAGACCCAGTACTTC.

This clone was counted a few times. The chain combines TRBV7-3 with TRBJ2-2; D is possibly TRBD2 (5 bases). V lost 4 bases, J lost 5 bases, and 8 bases lay in between. Germline V lookup: CDR1 SGHTA, CDR2 FQGTGA. The CDR3 has 13 amino acids. The CDR3 here is CASSSPGTGELFF. The CDR3 nucleotides are TGTGCCAGCAGCTCCCCGGGAACCGGGGAGCTGTTTTTT.

V is TRBV6-5 and J is TRBJ2-7; possible D gene TRBD2, 6 bases. This CDR3 has 14 amino acids. V was trimmed by 7 bases and J by 2 bases, leaving 15 bases between them. The germline V gene has CDR1 MNHEY and CDR2 SVGAGI. The CDR3 nucleotides read TGTGCCAGCAACCGTCGGCGGGACGCCTACGAGCAGTACTTC. Encoded protein: CASNRRRDAYEQYF.

The chain combines TRBV28 with TRBJ2-7, with 11 bases fitting TRBD1. The junction had 6 bases not matched to a gene; V was cut back by 6 bases and J by 2 bases. The germline gives CDR1 MDHEN, CDR2 SYDVKM. The CDR3 loop spans 15 amino acids. The CDR3 loop is CASRSGQGVTYEQYF. The CDR3 DNA reads as TGTGCCAGCAGATCGGGACAGGGGGTTACCTACGAGCAGTACTTC. Using reference TRBV28 and TRBJ2-7 for the parts outside the CDR3, the full variable domain is DVKVTQSSRYLVKRTGEKVFLECVQDMDHENMFWYRQDPGLGLRLIYFSYDVKMKEKGDIPEGYSVSREKKERFSLILESASTNQTSMYLCASRSGQGVTYEQYFGPGTRLTVT.

This sequence joins TRBV9 and TRBJ2-7; 12 bases agree with TRBD1. There are 15 residues in the CDR3. Germline V gives CDR1 SGDLS, CDR2 YYNGEE. J lost 5 bases, V lost 2 bases, and 5 bases had no gene match. The CDR3 bases are TGTGCCAGCAGCGTCTCGGGACAGGGGGCCGACGAGCAGTACTTC. The encoded protein is CASSVSGQGADEQYF.

The chain has TRBV18 and TRBJ2-3; 7 bases align to TRBD2. Losses at the gene ends were 6 bases for V and 3 bases for J; bases not matched to a gene: 0. The germline gives CDR1 KGHSH, CDR2 LQKENI. The CDR3 runs 12 residues. CDR3 in DNA: TGTGCCAGCTCGCGGGAGACAGATACGCAGTATTTT. This codes for CASSRETDTQYF.

J is TRBJ1-2 and V is TRBV7-2, with a possible D match to TRBD1 (5 bases). The germline gives CDR1 SGHTA, CDR2 FQGNSA. Trimming took off 4 bases at V and 5 bases at J, with 17 bases between the two ends. CDR3 length: 15 amino acids. The CDR3 DNA reads as TGTGCCAGCAGCTCGACAGCAATTGGGGGGTATGGCTACACCTTC. It encodes CASSSTAIGGYGYTF.

The genes are TRBV30 and TRBJ1-2; TRBD1 is a possible D gene (5 bases). Germline CDR1 and CDR2: GTSNPN and SVGIG (reference sequence). Trimming pared 5 bases from V and 4 bases from J, leaving 14 bases between. The length of the CDR3 is 13 residues. The CDR3: CAWARQGLYGYTF. CDR3 bases: TGTGCCTGGGCGCGGCAGGGCCTCTATGGCTACACCTTC.

The chain combines TRBV18 with TRBJ2-5; D is perhaps TRBD1 (6 bases). CDR1 and CDR2 (germline): KGHSH, LQKENI. The CDR3 consists of 13 residues. Trimming removed 3 bases at V and 4 bases at J, with 9 bases between. CDR3 bases: TGTGCCAGCTCACCCCAGGGGTTAGAGACCCAGTACTTC. Its protein is CASSPQGLETQYF.

The V call is TRBV9, the J call TRBJ2-7; 10 nucleotides line up with TRBD2. Germline V gene data show CDR1 as SGDLS and CDR2 as YYNGEE. V shed 5 bases, J shed 4 bases, and the junction held 6 bases outside the gene matches. CDR3 length: 14 residues. The CDR3 loop reads CASSESGREYEQYF. The CDR3 DNA is TGTGCCAGCAGTGAGAGCGGGAGGGAGTACGAGCAGTACTTC.

This clone appeared a single time. The chain has TRBV19 and TRBJ2-7; tentatively, D is TRBD2 (5 bases). Trimming stripped 4 bases from V and 3 bases from J, with 10 bases between. The CDR3 loop spans 13 amino acids. From germline, CDR1 is LNHDA and CDR2 SQIVND (reference sequence). CDR3 loop: CASSRSEGYEQYF. The CDR3 DNA reads as TGTGCCAGTAGTAGAAGCGAGGGCTACGAGCAGTACTTC.

The chain joins TRBV10-2 to TRBJ2-2; 10 positions match TRBD1. The CDR3 sequence is 15 residues long. The trim removed 4 bases at V and 7 bases at J, leaving 6 bases unmatched. CDR1 and CDR2 from the germline V gene are WSHSY and SAAADI. The CDR3 region is CASSVTGGADGELFF. DNA of the CDR3: TGCGCCAGCAGTGTGACAGGGGGCGCCGACGGGGAGCTGTTTTTT.

The CDR3 DNA is TGTGCCAGCAGCCACCCAACAAACAGGGTTTTAGCAACTAATGAAAAACTGTTTTTT. Its translation is CASSHPTNRVLATNEKLFF. The V and J genes are TRBV4-2 and TRBJ1-4; TRBD1 might be the D (6 bases). Trimming took 3 bases from V and 0 from J, leaving 20 bases between them. CDR3 length: 19 amino acids. Looked up from germline, CDR1 is LGHNA and CDR2 is YNFKEQ.

V and J are TRBV5-1 and TRBJ2-7; 11 bases line up with TRBD1. CDR3 length: 14 residues. Germline-derived CDR1 and CDR2 are SGHRS and YFSETQ. V lost 2 bases to trimming and J lost 7 bases; unmatched junction nucleotides: 5. In DNA form, the CDR3 reads TGCGCCAGCAGCTTATGGACAGGGGGCTCGGAGCAGTACTTC. Translation gives CASSLWTGGSEQYF.

V gene TRBV24-1 combines with J gene TRBJ2-1; 11 bases match TRBD2. Looked up from germline, CDR1 is KGHDR and CDR2 is SFDVKD. Trimming at V came to 5 bases and at J to 4 bases, leaving 3 bases not matched to a gene. This CDR3 region has 15 residues. The CDR3 spells CATSVGTSGYNEQFF. CDR3 coding DNA: TGTGCCACCAGTGTAGGGACTAGCGGTTACAATGAGCAGTTCTTC.

This chain connects TRBV5-1 to TRBJ2-5; 7 bases match TRBD1. CDR1 and CDR2 (germline): SGHRS, YFSETQ. Trimming took 1 base from V and 1 from J; bases not matched to a gene: 4. CDR3 size: 15 residues. The CDR3 reads CASSLTGTVQETQYF. DNA for the CDR3: TGCGCCAGCAGCTTGACCGGGACAGTCCAAGAGACCCAGTACTTC.

J is TRBJ2-3 and V is TRBV4-3; D may be TRBD1 (5 bases). Trimming took off 1 base at V and 0 bases at J, with 8 bases between the two ends. This CDR3 has 15 amino acids. Germline V gene data show CDR1 as LGHNA and CDR2 as YSLEER. The CDR3 sequence: CASSQVAGSTDTQYF. The DNA of the CDR3 is TGCGCCAGCAGCCAAGTGGCAGGGAGCACAGATACGCAGTATTTT.

The chain has TRBV10-3 and TRBJ2-7; TRBD2 matches 7 bases. Trimming cost V 2 bases and J 0 bases; bases outside gene matches: 13. Per germline, CDR1 ENHRY and CDR2 SYGVKD. This CDR3 is 18 amino acids long. This CDR3 is CAISEPLGGVGSSYEQYF. CDR3 DNA sequence: TGTGCCATCAGTGAGCCCTTGGGGGGGGTCGGGAGCTCCTACGAGCAGTACTTC.

This chain connects TRBV13 to TRBJ2-2; D is perhaps TRBD1 (7 bases). With 2 bases removed from V and 6 bases from J, the gap between germline ends came to 10 bases. Germline values: CDR1 PRHDT, CDR2 FYEKMQ (reference sequence). The CDR3 runs to 14 residues. This CDR3 is CASSLQGGAGELFF. CDR3 sequence (DNA): TGTGCCAGCAGCTTACAGGGGGGCGCCGGGGAGCTGTTTTTT.

J is TRBJ1-1 and V is TRBV7-8; D possibly corresponds to TRBD1 (5 bases). Germline CDR1 is SGHVS and CDR2 is FQNEAQ. Trimming stripped 5 bases from V and 0 bases from J, with 13 bases between. CDR3 size: 15 residues. The CDR3 protein is CASSPIRGVNTEAFF. As DNA, the CDR3 is TGTGCCAGCAGCCCCATTCGGGGGGTGAACACTGAAGCTTTCTTT.